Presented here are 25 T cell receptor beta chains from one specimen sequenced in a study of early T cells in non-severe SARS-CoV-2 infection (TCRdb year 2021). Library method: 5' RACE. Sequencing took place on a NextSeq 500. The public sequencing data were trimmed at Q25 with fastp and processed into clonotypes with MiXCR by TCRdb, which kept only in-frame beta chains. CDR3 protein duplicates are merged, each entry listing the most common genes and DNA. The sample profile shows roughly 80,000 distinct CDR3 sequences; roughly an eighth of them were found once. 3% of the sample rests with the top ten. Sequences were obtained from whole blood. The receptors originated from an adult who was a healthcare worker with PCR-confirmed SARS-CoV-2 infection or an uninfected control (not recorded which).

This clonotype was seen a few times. The CDR3: CASSRGSSYNEQFF. In nucleotides, the CDR3 is TGTGCCAGTAGCCGTGGGAGCTCCTACAATGAGCAGTTCTTC. The chain is built from TRBV19 and TRBJ2-1, with D tentatively TRBD2 (5 bases). Looked up from germline, CDR1 is LNHDA and CDR2 is SQIVND (reference sequence). The CDR3 totals 14 residues. V shed 6 bases and J shed 0 bases, with 9 bases lying between them.

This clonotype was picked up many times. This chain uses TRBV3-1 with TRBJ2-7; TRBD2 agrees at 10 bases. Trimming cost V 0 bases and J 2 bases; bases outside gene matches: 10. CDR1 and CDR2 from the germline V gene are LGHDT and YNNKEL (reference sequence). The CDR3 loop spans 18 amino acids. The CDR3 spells CASSQDAWASGRPYEQYF. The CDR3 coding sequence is TGTGCCAGCAGCCAAGATGCATGGGCTAGCGGGAGACCCTACGAGCAGTACTTC.

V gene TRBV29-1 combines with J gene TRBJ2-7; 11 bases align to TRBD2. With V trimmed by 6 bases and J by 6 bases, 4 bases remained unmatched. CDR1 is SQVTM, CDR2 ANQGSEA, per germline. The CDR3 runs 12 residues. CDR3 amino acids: CSVRLAGREQYF. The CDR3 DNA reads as TGCAGCGTACGACTAGCGGGACGCGAGCAGTACTTC.

The DNA for the CDR3 is TGCGCCAGCAGCTCGGACAGGGGAGTCACCGGGGAGCTGTTTTTT. As protein: CASSSDRGVTGELFF. V is TRBV5-1 and J is TRBJ2-2; TRBD1 agrees at 9 bases. The germline gives CDR1 SGHRS, CDR2 YFSETQ. CDR3 size: 15 residues. With 3 bases clipped from V and 4 bases from J, the junction kept 4 bases outside the gene matches.

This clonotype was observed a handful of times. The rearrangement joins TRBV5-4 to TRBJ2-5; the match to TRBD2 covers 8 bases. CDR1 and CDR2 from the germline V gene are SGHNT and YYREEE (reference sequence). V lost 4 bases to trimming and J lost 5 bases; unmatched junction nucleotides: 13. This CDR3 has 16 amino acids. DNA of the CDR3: TGTGCCAGCAGCCGGGCCCCGGGACTAGTGGTTGAGACCCAGTACTTC. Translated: CASSRAPGLVVETQYF.

The CDR3 is CASSFPDRYEQYF. CDR3 sequence (DNA): TGTGCCAGCAGCTTCCCCGACCGATACGAGCAGTACTTC. The chain is built from TRBV5-5 and TRBJ2-7; D is unclear. The CDR3 is 13 amino acids. From germline, CDR1 is SGHKS and CDR2 YYEKEE (reference sequence). Between the trimmed V and J ends, which lost 2 bases and 4 bases, there was a span of 10 bases. The full variable domain, completed using reference TRBV5-5 and TRBJ2-7, is DAGVTQSPTHLIKTRGQQVTLRCSPISGHKSVSWYQQVLGQGPQFIFQYYEKEERGRGNFPDRFSARQFPNYSSELNVNALLLGDSALYLCASSFPDRYEQYFGPGTRLTVT.

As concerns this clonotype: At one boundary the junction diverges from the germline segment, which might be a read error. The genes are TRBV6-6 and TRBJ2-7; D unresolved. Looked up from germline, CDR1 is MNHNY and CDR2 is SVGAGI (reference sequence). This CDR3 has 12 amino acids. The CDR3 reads CASSASGSERYF. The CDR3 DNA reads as TGTGCCAGCAGTGCCTCCGGGTCAGAACGGTATTTC.

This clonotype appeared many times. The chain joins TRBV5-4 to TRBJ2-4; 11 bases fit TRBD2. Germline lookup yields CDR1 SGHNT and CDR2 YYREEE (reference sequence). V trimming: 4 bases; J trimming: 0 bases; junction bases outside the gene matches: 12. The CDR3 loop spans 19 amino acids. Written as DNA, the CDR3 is TGTGCCAGCAGCCCGGGACTAGCGGTTACTAAACTAGCCAAAAACATTCAGTACTTC. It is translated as CASSPGLAVTKLAKNIQYF.

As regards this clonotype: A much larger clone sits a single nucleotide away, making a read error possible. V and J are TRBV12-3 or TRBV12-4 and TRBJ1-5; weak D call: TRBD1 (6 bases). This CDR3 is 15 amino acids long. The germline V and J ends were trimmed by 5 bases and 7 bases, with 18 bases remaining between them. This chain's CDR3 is CASSPGTTREQPQHF. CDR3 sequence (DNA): TGTGCCAGCAGTCCCGGGACAACCCGCGAACAGCCCCAGCATTTT.

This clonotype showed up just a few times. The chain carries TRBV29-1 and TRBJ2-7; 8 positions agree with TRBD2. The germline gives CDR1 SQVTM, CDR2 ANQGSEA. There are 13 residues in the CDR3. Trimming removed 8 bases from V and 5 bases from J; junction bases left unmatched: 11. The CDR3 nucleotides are TGCAGCACCCCGGGGGGGTCGAAAAACGAGCAGTACTTC. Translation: CSTPGGSKNEQYF.

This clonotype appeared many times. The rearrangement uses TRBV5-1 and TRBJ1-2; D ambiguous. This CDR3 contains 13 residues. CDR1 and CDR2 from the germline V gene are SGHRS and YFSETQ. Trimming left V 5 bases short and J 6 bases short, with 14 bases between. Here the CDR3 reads CASSNDGVDGYTF. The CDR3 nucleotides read TGCGCCAGCAGTAACGACGGGGTCGATGGCTACACCTTC.

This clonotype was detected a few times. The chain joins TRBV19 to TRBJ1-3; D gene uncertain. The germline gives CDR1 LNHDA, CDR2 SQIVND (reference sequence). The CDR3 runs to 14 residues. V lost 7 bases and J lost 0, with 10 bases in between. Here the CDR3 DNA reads TGTGCCAGTACCAAGGGAGACTCTGGAAACACCATATATTTT. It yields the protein CASTKGDSGNTIYF.

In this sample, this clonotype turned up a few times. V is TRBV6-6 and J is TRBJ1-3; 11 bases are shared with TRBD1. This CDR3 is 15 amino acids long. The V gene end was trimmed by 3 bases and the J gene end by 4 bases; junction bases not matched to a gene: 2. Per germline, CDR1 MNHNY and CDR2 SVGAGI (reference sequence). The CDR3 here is CASSYWTGGGNTIYF. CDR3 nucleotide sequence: TGTGCCAGCAGTTATTGGACAGGGGGCGGAAACACCATATATTTT.

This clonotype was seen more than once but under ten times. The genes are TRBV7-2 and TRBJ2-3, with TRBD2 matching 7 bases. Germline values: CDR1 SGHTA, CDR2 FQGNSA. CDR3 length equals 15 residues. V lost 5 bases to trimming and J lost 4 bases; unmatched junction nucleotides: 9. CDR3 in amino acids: CASSPFWAGADTQYF. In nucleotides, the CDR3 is TGTGCCAGCAGCCCCTTTTGGGCGGGGGCAGATACGCAGTATTTT.

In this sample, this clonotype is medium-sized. The CDR3 loop is CASSPPTGFTGELFF. CDR3 DNA sequence: TGTGCCAGCAGCCCCCCGACAGGGTTTACCGGGGAGCTGTTTTTT. The genes are TRBV7-9 and TRBJ2-2; 7 bases map to TRBD1. Trimming cost V 5 bases and J 5 bases; bases outside gene matches: 8. This CDR3 spans 15 amino acids. Germline V gene data show CDR1 as SEHNR and CDR2 as FQNEAQ (reference sequence).

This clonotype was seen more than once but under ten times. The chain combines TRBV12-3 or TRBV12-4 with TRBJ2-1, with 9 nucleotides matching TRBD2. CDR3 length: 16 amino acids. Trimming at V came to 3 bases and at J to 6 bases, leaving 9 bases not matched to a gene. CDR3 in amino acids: CASSFPFSGRGNEQFF. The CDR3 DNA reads TGTGCCAGCAGTTTCCCTTTTAGCGGGAGAGGCAATGAGCAGTTCTTC.

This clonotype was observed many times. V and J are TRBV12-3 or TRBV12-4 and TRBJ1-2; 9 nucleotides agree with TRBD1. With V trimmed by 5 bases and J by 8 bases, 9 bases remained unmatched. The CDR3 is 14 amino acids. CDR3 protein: CASSPGTGKRGYTF. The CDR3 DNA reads TGTGCCAGCAGTCCAGGGACAGGGAAGAGGGGCTACACCTTC.

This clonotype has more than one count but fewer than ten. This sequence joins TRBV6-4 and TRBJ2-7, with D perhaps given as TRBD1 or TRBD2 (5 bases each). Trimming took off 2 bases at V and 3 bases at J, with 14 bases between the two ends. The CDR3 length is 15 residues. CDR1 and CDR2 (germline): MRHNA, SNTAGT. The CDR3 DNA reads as TGTGCCAGCAGTGACCGCTTCCGGGACGGCTACGAGCAGTACTTC. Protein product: CASSDRFRDGYEQYF.

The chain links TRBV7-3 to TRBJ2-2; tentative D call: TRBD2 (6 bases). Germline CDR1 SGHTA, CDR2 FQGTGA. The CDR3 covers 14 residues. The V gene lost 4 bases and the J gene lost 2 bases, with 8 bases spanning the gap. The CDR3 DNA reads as TGTGCCAGCAGCTCGGACTACAACACCGGGGAGCTGTTTTTT. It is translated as CASSSDYNTGELFF.

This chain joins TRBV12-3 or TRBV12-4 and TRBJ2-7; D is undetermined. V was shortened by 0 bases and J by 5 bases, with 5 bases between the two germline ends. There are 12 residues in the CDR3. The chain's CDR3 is CASSLAPNEQYF. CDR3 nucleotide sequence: TGTGCCAGCAGTTTAGCGCCGAACGAGCAGTACTTC.

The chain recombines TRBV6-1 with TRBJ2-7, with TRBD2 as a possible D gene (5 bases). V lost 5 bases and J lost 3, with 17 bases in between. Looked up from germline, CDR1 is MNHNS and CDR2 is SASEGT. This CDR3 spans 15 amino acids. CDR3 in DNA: TGTGCCAGCAGTAGCCGTTGGGGAGAAAGCTACGAGCAGTACTTC. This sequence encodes CASSSRWGESYEQYF.

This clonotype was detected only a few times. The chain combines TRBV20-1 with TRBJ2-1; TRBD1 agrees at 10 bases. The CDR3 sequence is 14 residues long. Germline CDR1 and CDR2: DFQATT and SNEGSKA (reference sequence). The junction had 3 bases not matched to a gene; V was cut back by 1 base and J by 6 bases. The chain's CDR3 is CSARAGQGINEQFF. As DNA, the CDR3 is TGCAGTGCTAGAGCGGGACAGGGGATCAATGAGCAGTTCTTC.

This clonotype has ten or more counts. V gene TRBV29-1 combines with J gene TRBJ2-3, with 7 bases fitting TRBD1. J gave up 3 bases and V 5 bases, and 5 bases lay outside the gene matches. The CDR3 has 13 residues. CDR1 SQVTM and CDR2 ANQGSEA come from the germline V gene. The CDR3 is CSVLRDRTDTQYF. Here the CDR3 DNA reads TGCAGCGTTTTAAGGGACAGAACAGATACGCAGTATTTT.

The CDR3 nucleotides are TGTGCCAGCAGTTTAGGCCTAGCAGATACCACAGATACGCAGTATTTT. It is translated as CASSLGLADTTDTQYF. The rearrangement uses TRBV28 and TRBJ2-3; maybe TRBD2 (5 bases). V was shortened by 2 bases and J by 2 bases, with 14 bases between the two germline ends. The CDR3 length is 16 residues. The V gene's germline CDR1 is MDHEN and CDR2 SYDVKM.

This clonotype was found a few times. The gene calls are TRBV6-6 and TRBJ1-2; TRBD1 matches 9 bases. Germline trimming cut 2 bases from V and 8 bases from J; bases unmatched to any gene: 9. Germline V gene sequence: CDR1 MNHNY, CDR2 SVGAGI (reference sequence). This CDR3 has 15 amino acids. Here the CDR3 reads CASSYRDRELGGYTF. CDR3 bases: TGTGCCAGCAGTTACCGGGACAGGGAATTGGGCGGCTACACCTTC.